What follows are 30 T cell receptor beta chains derived from one specimen sequenced in a study of T cell responses to AZD1222 COVID-19 vaccine. Sequenced by immunoSEQ multiplex PCR; TCRdb stores in-frame clones only, minus some. The sample holds roughly 80,000 clones; approximately 90% are singletons and the top ten take 2.5% to 4%. Sequencing used peripheral blood, obtained 28 days after the second AZD1222 dose. These receptor sequences come from an adult who received the AZD1222 COVID-19 vaccine.

V is TRBV9 and J is TRBJ2-1; TRBD2 matches at 10 bases. The CDR3 contains 19 residues. CDR1 SGDLS and CDR2 YYNGEE come from the germline V gene. V dropped 4 bases and J dropped 0; count of bases not matched to a gene: 13. The CDR3, as DNA: TGTGCCAGCAGCCCTATTTTCGGACTAGCGGTTAGCTCCTACAATGAGCAGTTCTTC. Translating it yields CASSPIFGLAVSSYNEQFF. Together with reference TRBV9 and TRBJ2-1, the CDR3 gives the full variable domain: DSGVTQTPKHLITATGQRVTLRCSPRSGDLSVYWYQQSLDQGLQFLIQYYNGEERAKGNILERFSAQQFPDLHSELNLSSLELGDSALYFCASSPIFGLAVSSYNEQFFGPGTRLTVL.

The V and J genes are TRBV6-5 and TRBJ1-2; D is undetermined. Germline loops: CDR1 MNHEY, CDR2 SVGAGI. V lost 7 bases and J lost 5, with 11 bases in between. The CDR3 is made up of 12 amino acids. The CDR3 loop reads CASMRTLYGYTF. CDR3 bases: TGTGCCAGCATGAGGACCCTTTATGGCTACACCTTC.

This chain links TRBV28 with TRBJ1-2; maybe TRBD1 (6 bases). CDR3 length equals 12 residues. The V gene lost 10 bases and the J gene lost 6 bases, with 15 bases spanning the gap. Looked up from germline, CDR1 is MDHEN and CDR2 is SYDVKM. This CDR3 is CATEQGTHGYTF. The CDR3 DNA reads as TGTGCCACCGAACAGGGTACCCATGGCTACACCTTC.

About this clone: At one end the junction does not follow the germline gene, possibly because of a read error. This sequence joins TRBV29-1 and TRBJ1-2; no definite D call. The germline CDR1 and CDR2 sequences are SQVTM and ANQGSEA. This CDR3 has 15 amino acids. The CDR3 DNA follows: TGCAGCGTCGAAGGAGCAGGCCTCATGAACTATGGCTACACCTTC. Protein: CSVEGAGLMNYGYTF.

The chain recombines TRBV29-1 with TRBJ1-1; 8 bases map to TRBD1. Germline V lookup: CDR1 SQVTM, CDR2 ANQGSEA. After removal of 6 bases from V and 3 bases from J, the junction contained 6 bases not matched to a gene. The CDR3 totals 13 residues. Here the CDR3 reads CSVGTGEDTEAFF. DNA of the CDR3: TGCAGCGTCGGGACAGGAGAAGACACTGAAGCTTTCTTT.

The rearrangement links TRBV7-3 to TRBJ1-4; no definite D call. The CDR3 has 13 residues. CDR1 is SGHTA and CDR2 is FQGTGA in the germline V gene. V lost 9 bases, J lost 8 bases, and 16 bases lay in between. CDR3: CARGMGANEKLFF. The CDR3 DNA sequence: TGTGCCAGGGGAATGGGCGCGAACGAAAAACTGTTTTTT.

The rearrangement uses TRBV3-1 (or the pseudogene TRBV3-2) and TRBJ2-1; 7 bases agree with TRBD2. Per the germline V gene, CDR1 is LGHDT and CDR2 is YNNKEL (reference sequence). V lost 8 bases to trimming and J lost 5 bases; unmatched junction nucleotides: 6. The CDR3 has 13 residues. CDR3 nucleotides: TGTGCCAGCTGGAGCGGGAAAGACAATGAGCAGTTCTTC. The encoded protein is CASWSGKDNEQFF.

The chain links TRBV10-3 to TRBJ1-6, with D tentatively TRBD1 (5 bases). Germline V lookup: CDR1 ENHRY, CDR2 SYGVKD. The CDR3 contains 13 residues. Trimming cost V 10 bases and J 9 bases, with 16 bases left between them. CDR3 coding DNA: TGTGCCACCTATGGAGGGGATGGTTCACCCCTCCACTTT. It encodes CATYGGDGSPLHF.

DNA for the CDR3: TGTGCCAGTAGTATAGAAAGGGCTGTGAACACTGAAGCTTTCTTT. As protein: CASSIERAVNTEAFF. V gene TRBV19 combines with J gene TRBJ1-1; no definite D call. The ends were cut back, 0 bases at V and 0 bases at J, with 8 bases in the middle. CDR1 and CDR2 from the germline V gene are LNHDA and SQIVND (reference sequence). This CDR3 spans 15 amino acids. The whole variable domain, remainder taken from reference TRBV19 and TRBJ1-1, is DGGITQSPKYLFRKEGQNVTLSCEQNLNHDAMYWYRQDPGQGLRLIYYSQIVNDFQKGDIAEGYSVSREKKESFPLTVTSAQKNPTAFYLCASSIERAVNTEAFFGQGTRLTVV.

This clone has only one observation. The chain joins TRBV19 to TRBJ1-2, with TRBD1 matching over 8 bases. V lost 4 bases and J lost 6; bases outside the gene matches: 4. Germline assignment: CDR1 LNHDA and CDR2 SQIVND (reference sequence). The CDR3 is 13 amino acids. The CDR3 DNA reads as TGTGCCAGTAGTAGGGACAGGAGGAATGGCTACACCTTC. It translates to CASSRDRRNGYTF.

This chain joins TRBV5-6 and TRBJ1-6; possibly TRBD1 for D (5 bases). CDR1 SGHDT and CDR2 YYEEEE come from the germline V gene. The CDR3 has 15 residues. V lost 0 bases and J 7 bases, leaving 11 bases between the germline ends. In nucleotides, the CDR3 is TGTGCCAGCAGCTTGGGTCAGGGAACCAATTCACCCCTCCACTTT. It encodes CASSLGQGTNSPLHF.

V and J are TRBV3-1 (or the pseudogene TRBV3-2) and TRBJ2-7; D possibly corresponds to TRBD2 (5 bases). This CDR3 comprises 12 residues. The V end lost 5 bases, the J end lost 3 bases, and 8 bases lay between the germline ends. Germline V gene data show CDR1 as LGHDT and CDR2 as YNNKEL (reference sequence). The CDR3 is CASSNGIYEQYF. In DNA, the CDR3 is TGTGCCAGCAGCAACGGGATCTACGAGCAGTACTTC.

The V gene is TRBV7-2, the J gene TRBJ1-1; D is unresolved. The V gene's germline CDR1 is SGHTA and CDR2 FQGNSA. The V end lost 2 bases, the J end lost 0 bases, and 10 bases lay between the germline ends. The CDR3 sequence is 15 residues long. The CDR3 here is CASSLFSVMNTEAFF. CDR3 coding DNA: TGTGCCAGCAGCTTATTTTCTGTTATGAACACTGAAGCTTTCTTT.

This clone has only a few counts. V is TRBV27 and J is TRBJ1-2, with unresolved D. The CDR3 is 16 amino acids. Trimming pared 3 bases from V and 0 bases from J, leaving 14 bases between. Germline CDR1 reads MNHEY; CDR2 reads SMNVEV (reference sequence). For the CDR3, the DNA is TGTGCCAGCAGTTTTGGCGTCGGCCGGTCTAACTATGGCTACACCTTC. It translates to CASSFGVGRSNYGYTF.

The chain joins TRBV12-3 or TRBV12-4 to TRBJ1-5; possibly TRBD1 for D (6 bases). The germline V and J ends were trimmed by 5 bases and 9 bases, with 11 bases remaining between them. CDR3 length: 12 amino acids. CDR3 sequence reads: CASSQGMGPQHF. CDR3 coding DNA: TGTGCCAGCAGTCAGGGGATGGGGCCCCAGCATTTT.

This chain connects TRBV7-9 to TRBJ1-1; D remains unclear. V shed 1 base and J shed 4 bases, with 7 bases lying between them. Germline assignment: CDR1 SEHNR and CDR2 FQNEAQ (reference sequence). This CDR3 region has 13 residues. CDR3 protein: CASSLVRGTEAFF. The CDR3 bases are TGTGCCAGCAGCTTAGTGCGAGGCACTGAAGCTTTCTTT.

V usage is TRBV28 and J usage is TRBJ2-7; 8 bases match TRBD1. J was trimmed by 0 bases and V by 10 bases; bases with no gene match: 8. The CDR3 has 14 residues. Germline V gene sequence: CDR1 MDHEN, CDR2 SYDVKM. CDR3 sequence (DNA): TGTGCCACCATGGGACAGGAGAACTCCTACGAGCAGTACTTC. As protein: CATMGQENSYEQYF.

The gene calls are TRBV5-1 and TRBJ2-5; D not certain. Germline V gene data show CDR1 as SGHRS and CDR2 as YFSETQ. V was trimmed by 1 base and J by 0 bases, leaving 19 bases between them. This CDR3 comprises 18 residues. The DNA of the CDR3 is TGCGCCAGCAGCTTGAACGGGTTATCAATTTTGTACCAAGAGACCCAGTACTTC. It encodes CASSLNGLSILYQETQYF. The whole variable domain, filled in from reference TRBV5-1 and TRBJ2-5, reads KAGVTQTPRYLIKTRGQQVTLSCSPISGHRSVSWYQQTPGQGLQFLFEYFSETQRNKGNFPGRFSGRQFSNSRSEMNVSTLELGDSALYLCASSLNGLSILYQETQYFGPGTRLLVL.

The V call is TRBV2, the J call TRBJ1-2; D possibly corresponds to TRBD1 (6 bases). The germline V gene has CDR1 SNHLY and CDR2 FYNNEI. This CDR3 has 16 amino acids. V gave up 5 bases and J gave up 6 bases, with 22 bases separating them. In nucleotides, the CDR3 is TGTGCCAGCAGTCCCTCGAAAACGGGGGCACCGAATGGCTACACCTTC. Protein sequence: CASSPSKTGAPNGYTF.

This clone occurred a few times. The gene calls are TRBV29-1 and TRBJ2-7; D perhaps matches TRBD1 (6 bases). Trimming left V 2 bases short and J 0 bases short, with 8 bases between. The CDR3 runs 13 residues. The germline CDR1 and CDR2 sequences are SQVTM and ANQGSEA. This CDR3 is CSVEKGDSYEQYF. The CDR3 coding sequence is TGCAGCGTTGAAAAGGGGGACTCCTACGAGCAGTACTTC.

The chain recombines TRBV7-9 with TRBJ2-7; TRBD1 matches at 12 bases. This CDR3 region has 13 residues. CDR1 and CDR2 (germline): SEHNR, FQNEAQ (reference sequence). V dropped 7 bases and J dropped 5; count of bases not matched to a gene: 3. The CDR3 sequence: CASIGTGGDEQYF. The CDR3 DNA sequence: TGTGCCAGCATTGGGACAGGGGGCGACGAGCAGTACTTC.

J is TRBJ1-5 and V is TRBV6-5, with D unclear. The V and J ends lost 0 bases and 0 bases respectively, with 6 bases between them. The CDR3 covers 15 residues. CDR1 is MNHEY, CDR2 SVGAGI, per germline. The CDR3 is CASSYSRASNQPQHF. CDR3 sequence (DNA): TGTGCCAGCAGTTACTCTAGGGCTAGCAATCAGCCCCAGCATTTT.

This clone was counted a few times. This chain uses TRBV7-3 with TRBJ1-2; the match to TRBD1 covers 7 bases. The V segment lost 5 bases and the J segment 4 bases; nucleotides outside the gene matches: 10. This CDR3 is 15 amino acids long. Germline CDR1 and CDR2: SGHTA and FQGTGA. The CDR3 reads CASSPTGAEGYGYTF. The DNA for the CDR3 is TGTGCCAGCAGCCCAACAGGGGCAGAGGGCTATGGCTACACCTTC.

The table lists this clone with a count of one. The rearrangement links TRBV5-1 to TRBJ1-5; D unclear. This CDR3 is built from 16 residues. Germline values: CDR1 SGHRS, CDR2 YFSETQ. Trimming took 0 bases from V and 1 from J, leaving 11 bases between them. CDR3 coding DNA: TGCGCCAGCAGCTTGGATCCGGGTGGAAGCAATCAGCCCCAGCATTTT. This gives the protein CASSLDPGGSNQPQHF.

The chain has TRBV5-1 and TRBJ2-7, with D uncertain. V was pared by 2 bases and J by 4 bases, with 7 bases between. CDR3 length: 12 residues. Germline V gene sequence: CDR1 SGHRS, CDR2 YFSETQ. This CDR3 is CASSFGDYEQYF. CDR3 bases: TGCGCCAGCAGCTTCGGAGATTACGAGCAGTACTTC. Variable domain in full (rest from reference TRBV5-1 and TRBJ2-7): KAGVTQTPRYLIKTRGQQVTLSCSPISGHRSVSWYQQTPGQGLQFLFEYFSETQRNKGNFPGRFSGRQFSNSRSEMNVSTLELGDSALYLCASSFGDYEQYFGPGTRLTVT.

The chain links TRBV7-6 to TRBJ1-3, with D possibly TRBD1 on 6 matching bases. Trimming left V 2 bases short and J 3 bases short, with 20 bases between. The CDR3 has 18 residues. The germline CDR1 and CDR2 sequences are SGHVS and FNYEAQ. The CDR3 sequence: CASSLMLPGEGSGNTIYF. As DNA, the CDR3 is TGTGCCAGCAGCTTAATGCTCCCAGGGGAAGGCAGTGGAAACACCATATATTTT.

The chain uses TRBV2 and TRBJ1-2; D is unresolved. Germline V gives CDR1 SNHLY, CDR2 FYNNEI. The V gene lost 8 bases and the J gene lost 6 bases, with 19 bases spanning the gap. There are 14 residues in the CDR3. CDR3 loop: CASEPEVVVDGYTF. CDR3 DNA: TGTGCCAGCGAACCCGAGGTTGTGGTGGATGGCTACACCTTC.

The chain recombines TRBV7-2 with TRBJ1-1; a weak D match, TRBD1 (5 bases). This CDR3 region has 14 residues. With 5 bases removed from V and 4 bases from J, the gap between germline ends came to 14 bases. The germline gives CDR1 SGHTA, CDR2 FQGNSA. The CDR3 reads CASSLGGGLTEAFF. CDR3 DNA: TGTGCCAGCAGCCTGGGGGGAGGTCTCACTGAAGCTTTCTTT.

V usage is TRBV27 and J usage is TRBJ2-7; TRBD2 agrees at 13 bases. Germline CDR1 is MNHEY and CDR2 is SMNVEV (reference sequence). J gave up 1 base and V 5 bases, and 8 bases lay outside the gene matches. This CDR3 is built from 17 residues. CDR3 in amino acids: CASSPSLAGGGSYEQYF. CDR3 in DNA: TGTGCCAGCAGTCCCTCACTAGCGGGAGGGGGTTCCTACGAGCAGTACTTC.

Only one count was recorded for this clone. The V call is TRBV2, the J call TRBJ1-2, with D uncertain. The CDR3 is 10 residues long. V was trimmed by 6 bases and J by 4 bases, leaving 3 bases between them. Germline assignment: CDR1 SNHLY and CDR2 FYNNEI. The CDR3 DNA reads TGTGCCAGCAGCCGCTATGGCTACACCTTC. Protein sequence: CASSRYGYTF.